This T cell receptor (beta chain) was retrieved from a study of somatic mutations in cytotoxic T cells in rheumatoid arthritis. For the study at large: Among the T-cell populations stained with V beta antibodies, some were separated by flow sorting at nearly 100% purity, including V beta1+ cells whose TCRB was sequenced.

Source study methods: Matches to published virus-specific TCRB sequences were rare among patient CD8+ clones larger than 1%. Here immunoSEQ multiplex PCR was the method, and the copy in TCRdb shows in-frame clones only, minus some. Clone size and the V and J calls come from that table; the DNA yielded D and trimming. The table lists under 15,000 clones, about 83% of them singletons, with around 21% in the top ten. General observations from the study: Exceedance of 20% of CD8+ cells by the largest CD8+ clone occurred in 8 of 65 patients.

As concerns this clone: The antigen remains undetermined.

V lost 0 bases to trimming and J lost 3 bases; unmatched junction nucleotides: 6. From germline, CDR1 is SGDLS and CDR2 YYNGEE. The CDR3 totals 17 residues. The sequenced sample was CD8+ T cells sorted from blood. The receptor's source is an adult with rheumatoid arthritis. This chain links TRBV9 with TRBJ2-7; 13 bases fit TRBD2. This CDR3 is CASSVVTGLAGVYEQYF. The CDR3, as DNA: TGTGCCAGCAGCGTAGTAACAGGACTAGCGGGAGTCTACGAGCAGTACTTC.